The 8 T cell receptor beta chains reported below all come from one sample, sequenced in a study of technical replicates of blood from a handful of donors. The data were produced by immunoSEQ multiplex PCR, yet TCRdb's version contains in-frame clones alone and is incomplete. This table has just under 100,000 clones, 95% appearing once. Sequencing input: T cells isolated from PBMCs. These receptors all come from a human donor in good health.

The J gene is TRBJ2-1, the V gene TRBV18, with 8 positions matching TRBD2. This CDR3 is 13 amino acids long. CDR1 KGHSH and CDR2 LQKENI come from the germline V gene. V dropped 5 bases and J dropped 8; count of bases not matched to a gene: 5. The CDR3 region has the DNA TGTGCCAGCTCAGAGCGGGAGAGGTATGAGCAGTTCTTC. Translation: CASSERERYEQFF.

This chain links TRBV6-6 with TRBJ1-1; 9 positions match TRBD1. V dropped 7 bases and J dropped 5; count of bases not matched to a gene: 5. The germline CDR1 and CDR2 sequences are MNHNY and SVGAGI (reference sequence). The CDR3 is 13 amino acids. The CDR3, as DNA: TGTGCCAGCAACGGACAGGGGAGAACTGAAGCTTTCTTT. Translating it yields CASNGQGRTEAFF.

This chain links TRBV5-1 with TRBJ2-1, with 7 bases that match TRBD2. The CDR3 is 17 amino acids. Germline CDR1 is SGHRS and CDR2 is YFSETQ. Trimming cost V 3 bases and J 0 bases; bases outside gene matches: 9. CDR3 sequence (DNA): TGCGCCAGCAGCTCAAATAGCGGGCTTAGCTCCTACAATGAGCAGTTCTTC. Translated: CASSSNSGLSSYNEQFF.

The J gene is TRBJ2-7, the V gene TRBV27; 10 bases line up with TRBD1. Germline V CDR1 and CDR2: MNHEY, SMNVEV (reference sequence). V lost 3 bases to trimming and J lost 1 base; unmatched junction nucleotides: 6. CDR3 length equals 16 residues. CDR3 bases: TGTGCCAGCAGTTTCGCCGGGACAGGGGATTCCTACGAGCAGTACTTC. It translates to CASSFAGTGDSYEQYF.

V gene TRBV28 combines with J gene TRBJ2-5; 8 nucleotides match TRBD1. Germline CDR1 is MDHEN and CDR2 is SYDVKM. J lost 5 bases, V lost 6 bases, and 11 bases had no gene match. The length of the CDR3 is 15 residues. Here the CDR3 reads CASRVWTGTGETQYF. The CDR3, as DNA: TGTGCCAGCAGAGTTTGGACAGGGACGGGGGAGACCCAGTACTTC. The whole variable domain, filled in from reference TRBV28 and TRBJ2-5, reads DVKVTQSSRYLVKRTGEKVFLECVQDMDHENMFWYRQDPGLGLRLIYFSYDVKMKEKGDIPEGYSVSREKKERFSLILESASTNQTSMYLCASRVWTGTGETQYFGPGTRLLVL.

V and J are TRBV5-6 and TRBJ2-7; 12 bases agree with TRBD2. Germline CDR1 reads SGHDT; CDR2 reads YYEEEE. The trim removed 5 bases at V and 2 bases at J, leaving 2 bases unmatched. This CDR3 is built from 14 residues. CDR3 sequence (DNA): TGTGCCAGCAGTCGACTAGCGGGAGCCTACGAGCAGTACTTC. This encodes CASSRLAGAYEQYF. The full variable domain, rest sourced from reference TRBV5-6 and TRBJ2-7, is DAGVTQSPTHLIKTRGQQVTLRCSPKSGHDTVSWYQQALGQGPQFIFQYYEEEERQRGNFPDRFSGHQFPNYSSELNVNALLLGDSALYLCASSRLAGAYEQYFGPGTRLTVT.

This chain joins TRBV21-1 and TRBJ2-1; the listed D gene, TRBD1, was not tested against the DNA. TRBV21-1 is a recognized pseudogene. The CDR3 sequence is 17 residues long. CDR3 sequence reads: CASSKDKWDREINEQFF. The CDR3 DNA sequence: TGTGCCAGCAGCAAAGACAAATGGGACAGGGAGATCAATGAGCAGTTCTTC.

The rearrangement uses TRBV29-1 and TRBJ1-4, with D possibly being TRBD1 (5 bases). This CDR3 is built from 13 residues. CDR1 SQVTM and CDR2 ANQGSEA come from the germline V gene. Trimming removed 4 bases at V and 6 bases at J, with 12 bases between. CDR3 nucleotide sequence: TGCAGCGTTGTCACAGGTGTGGATGAAAAACTGTTTTTT. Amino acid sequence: CSVVTGVDEKLFF.